The clone carrying this T cell receptor (beta chain) was counted at least ten times. Residents of about two dozen US areas, aged roughly 18 to 89 years, made up the participants. The study counted Cohort 3 donors as recovered given two negative PCRs, clearance, or symptom resolution. The data stem from a study of blood T cell repertoires in COVID-19. The germline V gene encodes CDR1 ENHRY and CDR2 SYGVKD. The CDR3 has 17 amino acids. V was clipped by 11 bases and J by 2 bases; unmatched bases: 20. Using immunoSEQ multiplex PCR, the repertoire was profiled, and TCRdb retains in-frame clones only, with some absent. The sample carries 140,000 or so clones, roughly 80% recorded once.

This TCR was recovered from a woman in her forties who had recovered from COVID-19. V usage is TRBV10-3 and J usage is TRBJ1-2; 7 bases are a match to TRBD1. Material for sequencing was PBMCs or T cells enriched from blood (not recorded which). The CDR3 sequence is CAPIWGGTGVENYGYTF. CDR3 coding DNA: TGTGCCCCCATTTGGGGTGGCACAGGGGTGGAGAACTATGGCTACACCTTC.